These 4 T cell receptor beta chains were all obtained from the same sample, sequenced in a study of cytomegalovirus exposure and HLA in healthy donors (dated by TCRdb to about 2017). The library was prepared using the immunoSEQ multiplex PCR assay. TCRdb mirrors the immuneACCESS table, restricted to in-frame sequences. Some clones are absent from its copies; in checked studies, under half trace to an unresolved V gene, and the reason for the others is unknown. The sample yields 150,000 to 200,000 clones; almost 85% were counted once. The top ten constitute about 10% of the sample. Material for sequencing was PBMCs. The origin of the receptors is a man younger than 40 in good health and CMV-seropositive.

J is TRBJ2-6 and V is TRBV27, with 7 bases lining up with TRBD1. Per germline, CDR1 MNHEY and CDR2 SMNVEV (reference sequence). With 5 bases clipped from V and 4 bases from J, the junction kept 8 bases outside the gene matches. The CDR3 covers 16 residues. The CDR3 sequence: CASSRDRAAGANVLTF. The CDR3, as DNA: TGTGCCAGCAGTCGTGACAGGGCGGCGGGGGCCAACGTCCTGACTTTC. Full variable domain (rest looked up from reference TRBV27 and TRBJ2-6): EAQVTQNPRYLITVTGKKLTVTCSQNMNHEYMSWYRQDPGLGLRQIYYSMNVEVTDKGDVPEGYKVSRKEKRNFPLILESPSPNQTSLYFCASSRDRAAGANVLTFGAGSRLTVL.

The J gene is TRBJ2-1, the V gene TRBV11-2; 9 nucleotides agree with TRBD2. The CDR3 has 15 residues. J gave up 9 bases and V 3 bases, and 9 bases lay outside the gene matches. Germline V gene sequence: CDR1 SGHAT, CDR2 FQNNGV. CDR3 residues: CASSFFAGGPGEQFF. CDR3 bases: TGTGCCAGCAGCTTCTTCGCGGGGGGGCCTGGTGAGCAGTTCTTC.

The chain carries TRBV9 and TRBJ2-3, with 11 bases lining up with TRBD2. The junction had 4 bases not matched to a gene; V was cut back by 2 bases and J by 2 bases. Germline CDR1 SGDLS, CDR2 YYNGEE. The CDR3 loop spans 16 amino acids. Here the CDR3 reads CASSVTSGGYTDTQYF. The CDR3 coding sequence is TGTGCCAGCAGCGTCACTAGCGGGGGATACACAGATACGCAGTATTTT.

Only one count was recorded for this clone. The J gene is TRBJ1-1, the V gene TRBV10-3, with D possibly matching TRBD1 (6 bases). The ends were cut back, 4 bases at V and 5 bases at J, with 11 bases in the middle. The CDR3 totals 13 residues. Germline V gives CDR1 ENHRY, CDR2 SYGVKD. CDR3 loop: CAISVGADTEAFF. CDR3 DNA sequence: TGTGCCATCAGTGTGGGGGCTGATACTGAAGCTTTCTTT.